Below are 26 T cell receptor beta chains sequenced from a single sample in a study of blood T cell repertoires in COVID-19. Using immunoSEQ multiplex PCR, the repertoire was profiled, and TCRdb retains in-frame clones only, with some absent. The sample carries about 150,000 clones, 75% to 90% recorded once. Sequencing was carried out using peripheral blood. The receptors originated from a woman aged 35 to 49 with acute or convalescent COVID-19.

The CDR3 nucleotides read TGTGCCAGCAGTTACCGATACGAGACAGGGTATCGCCAGCCCCAGCATTTT. As protein: CASSYRYETGYRQPQHF. The chain employs TRBV6-2 or TRBV6-3 and TRBJ1-5; 7 bases agree with TRBD1. The CDR3 consists of 17 residues. Germline CDR1 reads MNHEY; CDR2 reads SVGEGT. V dropped 2 bases and J dropped 7; count of bases not matched to a gene: 14.

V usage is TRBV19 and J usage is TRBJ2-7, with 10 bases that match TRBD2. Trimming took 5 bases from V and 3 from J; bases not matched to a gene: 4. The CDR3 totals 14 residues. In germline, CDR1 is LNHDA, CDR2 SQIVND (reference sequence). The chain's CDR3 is CASSVSGRNYEQYF. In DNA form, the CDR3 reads TGTGCCAGTAGTGTTAGCGGGAGGAACTACGAGCAGTACTTC.

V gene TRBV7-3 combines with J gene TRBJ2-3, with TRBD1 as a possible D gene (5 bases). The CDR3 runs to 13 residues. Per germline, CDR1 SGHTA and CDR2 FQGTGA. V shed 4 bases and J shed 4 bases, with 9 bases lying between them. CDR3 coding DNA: TGTGCCAGCAGCTGGGCCAGGGCAGATACGCAGTATTTT. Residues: CASSWARADTQYF.

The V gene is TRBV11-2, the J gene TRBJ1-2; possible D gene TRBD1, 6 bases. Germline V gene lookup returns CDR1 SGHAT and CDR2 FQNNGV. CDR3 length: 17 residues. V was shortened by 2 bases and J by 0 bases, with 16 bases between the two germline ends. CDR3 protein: CASSLTPGARANYGYTF. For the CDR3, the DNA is TGTGCCAGCAGCTTAACGCCAGGGGCCCGGGCTAACTATGGCTACACCTTC.

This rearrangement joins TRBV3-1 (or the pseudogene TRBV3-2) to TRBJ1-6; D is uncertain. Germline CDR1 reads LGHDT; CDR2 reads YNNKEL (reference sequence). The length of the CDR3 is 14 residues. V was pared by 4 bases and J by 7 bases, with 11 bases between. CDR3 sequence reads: CASSPAVPNSPLHF. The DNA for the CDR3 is TGTGCCAGCAGCCCCGCGGTTCCGAATTCACCCCTCCACTTT.

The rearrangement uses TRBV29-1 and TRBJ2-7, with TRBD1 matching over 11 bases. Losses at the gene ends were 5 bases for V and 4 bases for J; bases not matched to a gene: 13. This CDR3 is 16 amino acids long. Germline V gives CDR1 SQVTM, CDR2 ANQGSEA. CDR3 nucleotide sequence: TGCAGCGTTAGCGGTCTTCTGGGGGACAGGGGGTACGAGCAGTACTTC. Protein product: CSVSGLLGDRGYEQYF.

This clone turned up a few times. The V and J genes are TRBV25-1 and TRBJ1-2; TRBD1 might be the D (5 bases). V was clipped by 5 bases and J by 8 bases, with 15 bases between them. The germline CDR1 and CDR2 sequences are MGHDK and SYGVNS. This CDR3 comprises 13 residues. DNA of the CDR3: TGTGCCAGCAGTAGCGGGGCATTTCGAGGCTACACCTTC. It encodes CASSSGAFRGYTF.

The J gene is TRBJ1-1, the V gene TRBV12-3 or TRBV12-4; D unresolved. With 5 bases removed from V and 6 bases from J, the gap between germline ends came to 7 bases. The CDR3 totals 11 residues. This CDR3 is CASSPGSEAFF. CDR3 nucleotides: TGTGCCAGCAGTCCCGGTTCTGAAGCTTTCTTT.

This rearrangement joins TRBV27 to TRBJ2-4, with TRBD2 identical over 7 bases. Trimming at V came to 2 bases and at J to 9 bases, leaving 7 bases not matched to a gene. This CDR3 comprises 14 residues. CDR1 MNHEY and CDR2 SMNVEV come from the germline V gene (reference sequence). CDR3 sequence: CASSLIGGVGIQYF. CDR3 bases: TGTGCCAGCAGTTTAATTGGGGGGGTTGGCATTCAGTACTTC.

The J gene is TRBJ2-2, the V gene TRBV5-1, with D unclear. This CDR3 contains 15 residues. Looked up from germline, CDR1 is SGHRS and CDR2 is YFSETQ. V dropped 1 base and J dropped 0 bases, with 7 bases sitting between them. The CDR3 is CASSLQQTNTGELFF. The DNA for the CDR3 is TGCGCCAGCAGCTTGCAACAGACGAACACCGGGGAGCTGTTTTTT.

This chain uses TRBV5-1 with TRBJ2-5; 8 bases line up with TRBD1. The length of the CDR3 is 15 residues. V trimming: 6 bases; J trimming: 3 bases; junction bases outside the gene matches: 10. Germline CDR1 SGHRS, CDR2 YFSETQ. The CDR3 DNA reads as TGCGCCAGCATTGGGGGCAGGGGGCGGGAAGAGACCCAGTACTTC. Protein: CASIGGRGREETQYF. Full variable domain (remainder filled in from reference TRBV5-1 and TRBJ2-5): KAGVTQTPRYLIKTRGQQVTLSCSPISGHRSVSWYQQTPGQGLQFLFEYFSETQRNKGNFPGRFSGRQFSNSRSEMNVSTLELGDSALYLCASIGGRGREETQYFGPGTRLLVL.

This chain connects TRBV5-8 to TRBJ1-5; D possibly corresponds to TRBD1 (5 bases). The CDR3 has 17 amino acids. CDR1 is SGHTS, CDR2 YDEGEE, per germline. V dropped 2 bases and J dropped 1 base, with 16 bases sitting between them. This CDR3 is CASSFSQGISSNQPQHF. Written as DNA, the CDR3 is TGTGCCAGCAGCTTCAGTCAGGGTATCAGCAGCAATCAGCCCCAGCATTTT.

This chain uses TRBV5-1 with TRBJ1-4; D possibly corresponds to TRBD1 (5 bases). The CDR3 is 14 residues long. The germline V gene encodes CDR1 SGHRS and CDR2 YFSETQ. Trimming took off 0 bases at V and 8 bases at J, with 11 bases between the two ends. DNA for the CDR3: TGCGCCAGCAGCTTGGAGGGGAGGGGAGAAAAACTGTTTTTT. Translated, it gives CASSLEGRGEKLFF.

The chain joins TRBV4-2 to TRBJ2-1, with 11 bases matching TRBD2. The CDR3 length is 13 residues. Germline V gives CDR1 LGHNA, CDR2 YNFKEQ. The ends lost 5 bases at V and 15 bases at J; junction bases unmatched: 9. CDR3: CASSSTTSGSSFF. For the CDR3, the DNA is TGTGCCAGCAGCTCGACAACTAGCGGGAGTTCGTTCTTC.

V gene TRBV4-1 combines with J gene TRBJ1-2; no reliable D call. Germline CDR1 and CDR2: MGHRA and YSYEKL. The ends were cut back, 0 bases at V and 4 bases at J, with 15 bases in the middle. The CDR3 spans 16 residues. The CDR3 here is CASSQDHGPAGYGYTF. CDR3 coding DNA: TGCGCCAGCAGCCAAGATCACGGGCCGGCGGGCTATGGCTACACCTTC.

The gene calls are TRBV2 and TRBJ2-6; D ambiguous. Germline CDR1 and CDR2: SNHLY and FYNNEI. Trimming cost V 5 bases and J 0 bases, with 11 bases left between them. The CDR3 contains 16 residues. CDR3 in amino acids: CASSLGLISGANVLTF. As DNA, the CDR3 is TGTGCCAGCAGTCTCGGTTTGATCTCTGGGGCCAACGTCCTGACTTTC.

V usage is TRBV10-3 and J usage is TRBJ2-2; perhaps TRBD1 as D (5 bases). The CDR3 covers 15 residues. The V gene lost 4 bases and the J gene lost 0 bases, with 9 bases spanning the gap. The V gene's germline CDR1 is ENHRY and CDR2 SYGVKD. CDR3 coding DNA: TGTGCCATCAGTGGAGACAGAGCGAACACCGGGGAGCTGTTTTTT. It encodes CAISGDRANTGELFF.

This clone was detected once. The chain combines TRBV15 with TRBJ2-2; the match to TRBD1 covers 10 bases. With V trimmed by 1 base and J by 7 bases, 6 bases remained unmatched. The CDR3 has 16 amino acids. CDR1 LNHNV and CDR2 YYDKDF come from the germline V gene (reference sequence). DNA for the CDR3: TGTGCCACCAGCAGAGGAAGACAGGGGGCCAACGGGGAGCTGTTTTTT. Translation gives CATSRGRQGANGELFF.

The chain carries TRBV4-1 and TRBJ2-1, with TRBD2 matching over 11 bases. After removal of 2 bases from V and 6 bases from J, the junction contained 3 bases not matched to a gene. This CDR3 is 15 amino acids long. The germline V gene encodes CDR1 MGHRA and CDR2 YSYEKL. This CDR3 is CASSQLGLAANEQFF. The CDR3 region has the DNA TGCGCCAGCAGCCAACTGGGACTAGCGGCCAATGAGCAGTTCTTC.

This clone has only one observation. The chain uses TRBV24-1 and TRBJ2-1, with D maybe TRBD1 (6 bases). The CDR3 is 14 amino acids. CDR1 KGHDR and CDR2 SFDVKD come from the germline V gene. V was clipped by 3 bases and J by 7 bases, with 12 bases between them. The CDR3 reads CATSDEGTGNEQFF. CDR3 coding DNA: TGTGCCACCAGTGATGAAGGTACAGGGAATGAGCAGTTCTTC.

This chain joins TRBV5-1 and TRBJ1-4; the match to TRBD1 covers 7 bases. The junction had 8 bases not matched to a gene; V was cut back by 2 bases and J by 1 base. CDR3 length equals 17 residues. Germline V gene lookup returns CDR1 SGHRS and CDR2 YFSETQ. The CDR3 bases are TGCGCCAGCAGCTTCGGAGGGGACAGTCGAACTAATGAAAAACTGTTTTTT. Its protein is CASSFGGDSRTNEKLFF.

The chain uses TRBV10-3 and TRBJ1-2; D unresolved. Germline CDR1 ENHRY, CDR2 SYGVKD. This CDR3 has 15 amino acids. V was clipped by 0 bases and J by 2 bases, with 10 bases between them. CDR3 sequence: CAISESRTANYGYTF. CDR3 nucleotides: TGTGCCATCAGTGAGTCCCGGACTGCCAACTATGGCTACACCTTC.

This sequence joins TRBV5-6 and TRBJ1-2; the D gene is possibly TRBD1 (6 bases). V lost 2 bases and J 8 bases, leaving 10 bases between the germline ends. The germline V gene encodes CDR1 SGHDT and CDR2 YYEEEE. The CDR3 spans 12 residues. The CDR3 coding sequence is TGTGCCAGCAGCTTCACAGGGTCGGGCTACACCTTC. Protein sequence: CASSFTGSGYTF.

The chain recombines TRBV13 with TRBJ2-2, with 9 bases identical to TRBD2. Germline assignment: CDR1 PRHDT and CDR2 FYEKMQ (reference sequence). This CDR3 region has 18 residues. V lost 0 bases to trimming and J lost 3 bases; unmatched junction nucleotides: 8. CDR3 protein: CASSLGLRGGDHTGELFF. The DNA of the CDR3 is TGTGCCAGCAGCTTAGGCCTTCGCGGGGGGGACCACACCGGGGAGCTGTTTTTT.

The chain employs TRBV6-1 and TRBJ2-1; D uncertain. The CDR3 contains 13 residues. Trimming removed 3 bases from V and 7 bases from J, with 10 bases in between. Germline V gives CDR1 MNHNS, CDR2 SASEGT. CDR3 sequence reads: CASSDSLWNEQFF. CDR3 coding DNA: TGTGCCAGCAGTGACAGTCTTTGGAATGAGCAGTTCTTC.

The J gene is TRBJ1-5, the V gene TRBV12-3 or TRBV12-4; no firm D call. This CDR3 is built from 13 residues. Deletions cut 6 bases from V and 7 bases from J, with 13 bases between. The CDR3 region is CASSAGRAQPQHF. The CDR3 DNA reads TGTGCCAGCAGCGCCGGGAGGGCCCAGCCCCAGCATTTT.